What follows describes a single TCR beta chain. Per the original methods: Researchers report that nucleated cell counts were estimated from reference gene primer amplification. TCRdb keeps only in-frame clones here, not all; method: immunoSEQ multiplex PCR. The V and J calls and clone size come from that table; D and trimming were worked out from the DNA. This table has nearly 250,000 clones, approximately 82% appearing once. V gave up 0 bases and J gave up 10 bases, with 7 bases separating them. The CDR3 spans 11 residues. Germline CDR1 reads SGHDT; CDR2 reads YYEEEE. The sample belongs to a study of blood T cell repertoires in COVID-19. For the study at large: Some COVID-19 samples were acute and others convalescent; all came from the United States, Italy and Spain. Nucleic acid was either cDNA or gDNA, and it came from T cells, B-cell-depleted T cells, or PBMCs.

The chain links TRBV5-6 to TRBJ1-1, with D possibly TRBD1 on 5 matching bases. The source is a woman older than 75 with acute or convalescent COVID-19. Sequenced: peripheral blood. The chain's CDR3 is CASSLGQGAFF. For the CDR3, the DNA is TGTGCCAGCAGCTTGGGCCAGGGAGCTTTCTTT.